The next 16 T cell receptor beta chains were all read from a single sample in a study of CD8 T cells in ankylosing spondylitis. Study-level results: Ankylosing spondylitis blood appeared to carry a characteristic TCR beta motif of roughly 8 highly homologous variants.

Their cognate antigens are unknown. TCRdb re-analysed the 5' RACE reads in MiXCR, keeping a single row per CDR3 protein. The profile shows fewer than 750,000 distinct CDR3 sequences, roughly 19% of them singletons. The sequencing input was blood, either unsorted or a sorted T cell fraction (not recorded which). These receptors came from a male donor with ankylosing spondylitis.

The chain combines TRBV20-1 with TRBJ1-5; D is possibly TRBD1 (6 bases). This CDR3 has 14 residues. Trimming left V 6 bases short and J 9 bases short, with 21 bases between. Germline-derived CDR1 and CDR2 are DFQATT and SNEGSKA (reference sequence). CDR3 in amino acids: CSATTGNRVRPQHF. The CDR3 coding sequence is TGCAGTGCGACAACAGGGAATCGGGTCCGGCCCCAGCATTTT.

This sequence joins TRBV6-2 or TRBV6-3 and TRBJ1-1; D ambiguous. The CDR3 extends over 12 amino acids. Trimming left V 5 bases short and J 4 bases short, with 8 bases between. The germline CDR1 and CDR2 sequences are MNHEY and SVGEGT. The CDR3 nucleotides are TGTGCCAGCAGTCGATTCAGCACTGAAGCTTTCTTT. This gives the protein CASSRFSTEAFF.

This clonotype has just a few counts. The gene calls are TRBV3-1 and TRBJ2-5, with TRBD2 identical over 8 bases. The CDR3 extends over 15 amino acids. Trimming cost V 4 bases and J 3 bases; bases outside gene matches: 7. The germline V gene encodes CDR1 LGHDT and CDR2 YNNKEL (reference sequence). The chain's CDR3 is CASSPTGTRKETQYF. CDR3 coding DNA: TGTGCCAGCAGCCCAACCGGGACTAGAAAAGAGACCCAGTACTTC.

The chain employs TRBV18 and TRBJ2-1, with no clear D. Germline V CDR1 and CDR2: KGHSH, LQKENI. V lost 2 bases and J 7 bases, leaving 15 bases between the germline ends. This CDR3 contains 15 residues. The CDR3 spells CASSPSYGYGNEQFF. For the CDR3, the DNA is TGTGCCAGCTCACCATCTTACGGGTATGGTAATGAGCAGTTCTTC.

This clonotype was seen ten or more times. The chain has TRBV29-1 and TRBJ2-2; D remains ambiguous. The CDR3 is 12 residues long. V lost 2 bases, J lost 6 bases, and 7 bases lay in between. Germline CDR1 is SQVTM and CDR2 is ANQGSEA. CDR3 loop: CSVELDPGELFF. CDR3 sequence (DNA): TGCAGCGTTGAACTAGACCCCGGGGAGCTGTTTTTT.

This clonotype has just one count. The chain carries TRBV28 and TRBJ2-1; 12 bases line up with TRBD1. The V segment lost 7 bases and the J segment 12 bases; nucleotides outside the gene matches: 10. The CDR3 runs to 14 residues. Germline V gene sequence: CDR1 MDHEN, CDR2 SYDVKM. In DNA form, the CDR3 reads TGTGCCAGCATACCGGGACAGGGGGCCTTGAGGCAGTTCTTC. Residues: CASIPGQGALRQFF.

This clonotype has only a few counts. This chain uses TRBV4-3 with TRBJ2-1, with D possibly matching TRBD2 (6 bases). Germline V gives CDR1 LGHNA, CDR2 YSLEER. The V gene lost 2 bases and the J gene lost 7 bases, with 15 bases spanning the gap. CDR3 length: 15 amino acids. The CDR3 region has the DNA TGCGCCAGCAGCCAACTGGCGTACAGCGGGAATGAGCAGTTCTTC. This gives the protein CASSQLAYSGNEQFF.

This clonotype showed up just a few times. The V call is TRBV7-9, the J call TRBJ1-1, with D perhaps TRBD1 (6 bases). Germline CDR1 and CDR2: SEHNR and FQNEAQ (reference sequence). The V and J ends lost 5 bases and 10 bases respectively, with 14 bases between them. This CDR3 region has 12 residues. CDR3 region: CASSEGGAGAFF. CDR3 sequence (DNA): TGTGCCAGCAGCGAAGGGGGAGCTGGAGCTTTCTTT.

Here the CDR3 DNA reads TGTGCCAGCAGCTCCCTGGGGCAGGGTTATACTGAAGCTTTCTTT. This sequence encodes CASSSLGQGYTEAFF. The V gene is TRBV7-6, the J gene TRBJ1-1; TRBD1 might be the D (5 bases). Germline V gene data show CDR1 as SGHVS and CDR2 as FNYEAQ. V was cut by 4 bases and J by 5 bases, with 17 bases left in between. This CDR3 comprises 15 residues.

The CDR3 DNA follows: TGTGCCAGCAGCTTAAGGCCGAGGGAGGATACGCAGTATTTT. Protein: CASSLRPREDTQYF. This chain connects TRBV7-3 to TRBJ2-3; D possibly corresponds to TRBD2 (5 bases). CDR1 and CDR2 (germline): SGHTA, FQGTGA. V gave up 1 base and J gave up 6 bases, with 11 bases separating them. The CDR3 extends over 14 amino acids. Combining the CDR3 with reference TRBV7-3 and TRBJ2-3 gives the whole variable domain GAGVSQTPSNKVTEKGKYVELRCDPISGHTALYWYRQSLGQGPEFLIYFQGTGAADDSGLPNDRFFAVRPEGSVSTLKIQRTERGDSAVYLCASSLRPREDTQYFGPGTRLTVL.

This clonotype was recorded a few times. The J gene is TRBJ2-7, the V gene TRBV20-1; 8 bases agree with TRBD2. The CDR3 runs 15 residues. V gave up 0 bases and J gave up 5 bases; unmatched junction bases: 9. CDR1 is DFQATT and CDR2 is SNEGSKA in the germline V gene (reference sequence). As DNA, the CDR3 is TGCAGTGCTAGAGATCCCAGCGGGAGAAGACACGAGCAGTACTTC. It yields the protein CSARDPSGRRHEQYF.

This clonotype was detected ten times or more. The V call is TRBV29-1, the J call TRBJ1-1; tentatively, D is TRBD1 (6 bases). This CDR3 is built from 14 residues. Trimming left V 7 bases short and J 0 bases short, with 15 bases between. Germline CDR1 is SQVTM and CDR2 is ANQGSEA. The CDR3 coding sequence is TGCAGCGGAAGACAGGATCCAATGAACACTGAAGCTTTCTTT. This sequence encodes CSGRQDPMNTEAFF.

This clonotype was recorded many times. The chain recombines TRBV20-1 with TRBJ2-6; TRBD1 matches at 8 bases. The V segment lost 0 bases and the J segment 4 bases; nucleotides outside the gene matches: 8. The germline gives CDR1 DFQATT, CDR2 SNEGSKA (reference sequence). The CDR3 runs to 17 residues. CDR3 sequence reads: CSARDSRTGIGANVLTF. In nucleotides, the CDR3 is TGCAGTGCTAGAGATTCCCGGACAGGGATAGGGGCCAACGTCCTGACTTTC.

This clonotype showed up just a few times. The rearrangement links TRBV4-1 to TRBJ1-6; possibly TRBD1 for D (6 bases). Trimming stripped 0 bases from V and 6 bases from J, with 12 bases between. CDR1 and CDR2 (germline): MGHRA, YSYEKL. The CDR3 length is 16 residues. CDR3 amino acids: CASSQDFGQINSPLHF. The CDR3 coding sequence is TGCGCCAGCAGCCAAGATTTTGGACAGATTAATTCACCCCTCCACTTT.

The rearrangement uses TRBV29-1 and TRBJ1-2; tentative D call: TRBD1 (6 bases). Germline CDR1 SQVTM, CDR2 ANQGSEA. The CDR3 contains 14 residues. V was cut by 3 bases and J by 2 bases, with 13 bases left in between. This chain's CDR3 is CSVESKGVNYGYTF. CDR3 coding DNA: TGCAGCGTTGAGTCCAAGGGGGTGAACTATGGCTACACCTTC. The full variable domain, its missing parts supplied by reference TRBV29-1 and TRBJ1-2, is SAVISQKPSRDICQRGTSLTIQCQVDSQVTMMFWYRQQPGQSLTLIATANQGSEATYESGFVIDKFPISRPNLTFSTLTVSNMSPEDSSIYLCSVESKGVNYGYTFGSGTRLTVV.

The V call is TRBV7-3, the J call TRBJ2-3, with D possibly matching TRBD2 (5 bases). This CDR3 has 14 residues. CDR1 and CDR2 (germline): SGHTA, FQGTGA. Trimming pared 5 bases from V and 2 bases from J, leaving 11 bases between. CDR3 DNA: TGTGCCAGCAGCCCCACTAGGGACACAGATACGCAGTATTTT. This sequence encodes CASSPTRDTDTQYF. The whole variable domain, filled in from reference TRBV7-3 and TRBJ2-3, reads GAGVSQTPSNKVTEKGKYVELRCDPISGHTALYWYRQSLGQGPEFLIYFQGTGAADDSGLPNDRFFAVRPEGSVSTLKIQRTERGDSAVYLCASSPTRDTDTQYFGPGTRLTVL.